This TCR beta chain was observed in a study of blood T cells in healthy people across ages. In the study overall: Template switching caught about one barcoded beta molecule for each two T cells. Study-wide findings and caveats: More naive CD4+ cells and higher diversity marked long-lived donors relative to aged donors. Naive T cell percentage showed a strong correlation with TCR beta diversity. Observed TCR beta diversity per million T cells went down as age went up. This fall followed a roughly linear course with age.

Of note for this clonotype: Its antigen is currently unknown.

With a J-beta primer mix and a sample-barcoded 5' primer, a second PCR ran roughly 6 to 12 cycles. MiXCR, run by TCRdb on the 5' RACE reads, gives a single entry per CDR3 protein. The table shows roughly 900,000 distinct CDR3 sequences, with 48% occurring only once. This CDR3 is built from 14 residues. The germline V gene encodes CDR1 MNHEY and CDR2 SMNVEV (reference sequence). V gave up 7 bases and J gave up 4 bases, with 14 bases separating them. The specimen was blood. J is TRBJ2-1 and V is TRBV27; D is possibly TRBD1 (6 bases). The receptor's source is a man in his thirties or forties in good health. CDR3 coding DNA: TGTGCCAGCAAACCGGGACAAAAGTACAATGAGCAGTTCTTC. Protein product: CASKPGQKYNEQFF.